This T cell receptor beta chain was observed in a study of shared clonotypes between healthy human individuals. Looking at the study overall: Three plates were used per donor for CD4 naive, three for CD4 memory, two for CD8 naive and one for CD8 memory. Notes on the study in general: Among non-shared clonotypes, generation probabilities were lower than among those shared by all four donors. Roughly 5% of naive CD4 clonotypes were shared across several donors.

The V and J ends lost 8 bases and 4 bases respectively, with 17 bases between them. The germline gives CDR1 SGHAT, CDR2 FQNNGV. The CDR3 runs 14 residues. TCRdb keeps only in-frame clones here, not all; method: immunoSEQ multiplex PCR. The repertoire holds almost 700,000 clones, with around 90% as singletons. Turning to this clone: Its target is not known.

Naivety among CD8 cells was defined by CD45RO negativity and positive CCR7 selection, thereby excluding terminally differentiated effector memory CD45RA+ cells. The J gene is TRBJ1-1, the V gene TRBV11-2, with unresolved D. This TCR was sampled from a man aged 30 to 45 in good health. Sequencing input: naive CD8+ T cells sorted from blood. In DNA form, the CDR3 reads TGTGCCAGCCGATGGGCCGCCGGAGCCACTGAAGCTTTCTTT. The encoded protein is CASRWAAGATEAFF.